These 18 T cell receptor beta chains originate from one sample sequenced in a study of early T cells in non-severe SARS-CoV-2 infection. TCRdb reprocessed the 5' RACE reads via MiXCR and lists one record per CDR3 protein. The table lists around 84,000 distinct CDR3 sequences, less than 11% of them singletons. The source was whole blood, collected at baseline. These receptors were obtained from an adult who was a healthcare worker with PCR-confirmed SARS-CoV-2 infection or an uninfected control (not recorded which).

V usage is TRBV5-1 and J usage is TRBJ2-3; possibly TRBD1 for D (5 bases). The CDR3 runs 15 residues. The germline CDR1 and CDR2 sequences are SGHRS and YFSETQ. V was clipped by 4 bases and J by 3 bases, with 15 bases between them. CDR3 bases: TGCGCCAGCAGCACAGGCCGAAGGGGTACAGATACGCAGTATTTT. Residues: CASSTGRRGTDTQYF. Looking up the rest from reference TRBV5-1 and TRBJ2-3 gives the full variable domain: KAGVTQTPRYLIKTRGQQVTLSCSPISGHRSVSWYQQTPGQGLQFLFEYFSETQRNKGNFPGRFSGRQFSNSRSEMNVSTLELGDSALYLCASSTGRRGTDTQYFGPGTRLTVL.

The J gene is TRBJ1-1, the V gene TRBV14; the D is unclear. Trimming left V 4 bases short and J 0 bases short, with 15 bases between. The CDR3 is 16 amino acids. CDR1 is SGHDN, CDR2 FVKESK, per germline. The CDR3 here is CASSPLLGFMNTEAFF. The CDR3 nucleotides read TGTGCCAGCAGCCCCCTACTCGGATTCATGAACACTGAAGCTTTCTTT.

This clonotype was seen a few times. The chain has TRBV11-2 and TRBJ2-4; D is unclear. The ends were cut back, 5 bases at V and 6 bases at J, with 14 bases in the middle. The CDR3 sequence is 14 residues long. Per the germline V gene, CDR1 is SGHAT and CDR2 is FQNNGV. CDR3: CASSKQVGRNIQYF. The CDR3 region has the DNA TGTGCCAGCAGCAAACAAGTCGGGCGAAACATTCAGTACTTC.

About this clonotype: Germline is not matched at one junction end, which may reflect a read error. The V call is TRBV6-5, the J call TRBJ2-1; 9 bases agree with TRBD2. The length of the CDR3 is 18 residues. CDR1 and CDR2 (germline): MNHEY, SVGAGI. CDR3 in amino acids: CASSPRGSGSRSSNEQFF. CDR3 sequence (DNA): TGTGCCAGCAGTCCGAGGGGTAGCGGGAGCAGGTCCTCCAATGAGCAGTTCTTC.

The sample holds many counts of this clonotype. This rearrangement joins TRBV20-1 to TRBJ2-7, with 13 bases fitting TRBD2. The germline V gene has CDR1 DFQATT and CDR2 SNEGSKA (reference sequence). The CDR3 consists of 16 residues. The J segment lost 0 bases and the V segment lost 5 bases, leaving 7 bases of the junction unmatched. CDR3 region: CSAQGLAGTHSYEQYF. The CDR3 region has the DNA TGCAGTGCTCAGGGACTAGCGGGAACCCACTCCTACGAGCAGTACTTC.

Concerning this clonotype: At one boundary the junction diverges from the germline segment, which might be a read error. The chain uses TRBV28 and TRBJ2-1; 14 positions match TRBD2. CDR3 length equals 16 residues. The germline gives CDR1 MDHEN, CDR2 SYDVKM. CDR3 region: CASRRLAGGGLDERFF. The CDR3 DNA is TGTGCCAGCAGACGACTAGCGGGAGGGGGTTTGGATGAGCGGTTCTTC.

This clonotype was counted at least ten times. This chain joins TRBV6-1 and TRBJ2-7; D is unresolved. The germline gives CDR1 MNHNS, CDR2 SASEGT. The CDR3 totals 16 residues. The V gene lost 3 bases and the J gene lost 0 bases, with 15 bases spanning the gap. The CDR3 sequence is CASSDYGRALSYEQYF. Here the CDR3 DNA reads TGTGCCAGCAGTGACTACGGCAGAGCTCTCTCCTACGAGCAGTACTTC.

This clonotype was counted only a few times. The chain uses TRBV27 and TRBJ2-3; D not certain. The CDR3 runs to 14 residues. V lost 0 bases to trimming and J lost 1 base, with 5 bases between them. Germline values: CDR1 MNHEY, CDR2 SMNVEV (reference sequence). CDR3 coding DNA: TGTGCCAGCAGTTTATCTTGGGGCACAGATACGCAGTATTTT. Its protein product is CASSLSWGTDTQYF.

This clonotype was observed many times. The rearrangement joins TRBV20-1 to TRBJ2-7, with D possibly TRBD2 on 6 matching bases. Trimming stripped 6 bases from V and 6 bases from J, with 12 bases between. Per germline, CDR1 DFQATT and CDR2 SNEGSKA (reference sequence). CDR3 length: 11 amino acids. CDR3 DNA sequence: TGCAGTGCATCACTAGCCCCCGAGCAGTACTTC. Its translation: CSASLAPEQYF.

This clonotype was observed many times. This chain's CDR3 is CASSLKGPTATQYF. CDR3 coding DNA: TGTGCCAGCAGCTTAAAAGGCCCGACGGCTACGCAGTATTTT. The V gene is TRBV7-2, the J gene TRBJ2-3; D remains unclear. CDR1 is SGHTA, CDR2 FQGNSA, per germline. This CDR3 is 14 amino acids long. V was clipped by 2 bases and J by 8 bases, with 14 bases between them.

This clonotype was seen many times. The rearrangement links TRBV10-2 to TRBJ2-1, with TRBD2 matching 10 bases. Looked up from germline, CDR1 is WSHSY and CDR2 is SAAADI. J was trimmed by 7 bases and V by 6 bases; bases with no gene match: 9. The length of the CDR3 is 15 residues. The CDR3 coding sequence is TGCGCCAGCAGCCCAAGCGGGAGGGCCGGGAATGAGCAGTTCTTC. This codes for CASSPSGRAGNEQFF.

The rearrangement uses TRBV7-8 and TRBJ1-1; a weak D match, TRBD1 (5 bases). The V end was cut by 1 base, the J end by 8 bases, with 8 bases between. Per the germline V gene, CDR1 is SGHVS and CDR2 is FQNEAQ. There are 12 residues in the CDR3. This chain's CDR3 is CASSLGSGEAFF. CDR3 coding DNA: TGTGCCAGCAGCTTAGGTTCAGGGGAAGCTTTCTTT. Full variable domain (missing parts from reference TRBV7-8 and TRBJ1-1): GAGVSQSPRYKVAKRGQDVALRCDPISGHVSLFWYQQALGQGPEFLTYFQNEAQLDKSGLPSDRFFAERPEGSVSTLKIQRTQQEDSAVYLCASSLGSGEAFFGQGTRLTVV.

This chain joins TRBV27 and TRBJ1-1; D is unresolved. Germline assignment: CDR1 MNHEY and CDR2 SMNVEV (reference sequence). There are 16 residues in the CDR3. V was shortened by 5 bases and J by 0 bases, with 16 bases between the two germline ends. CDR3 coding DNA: TGTGCCAGCAGTCACTCCAGTGGGTTAATGAACACTGAAGCTTTCTTT. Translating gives CASSHSSGLMNTEAFF.

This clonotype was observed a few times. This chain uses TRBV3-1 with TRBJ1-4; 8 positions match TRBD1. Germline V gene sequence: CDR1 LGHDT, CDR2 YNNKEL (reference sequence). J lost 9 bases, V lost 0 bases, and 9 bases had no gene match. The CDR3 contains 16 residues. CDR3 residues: CASSQDPGQASKKLFF. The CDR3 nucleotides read TGTGCCAGCAGCCAAGACCCGGGACAGGCATCAAAAAAACTGTTTTTT.

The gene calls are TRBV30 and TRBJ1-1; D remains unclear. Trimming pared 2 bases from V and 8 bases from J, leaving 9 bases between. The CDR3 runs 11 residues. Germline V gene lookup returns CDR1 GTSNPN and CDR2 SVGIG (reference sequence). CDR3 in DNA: TGTGCCTGGAGTACAGCGAGAGAAGCTTTCTTT. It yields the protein CAWSTAREAFF.

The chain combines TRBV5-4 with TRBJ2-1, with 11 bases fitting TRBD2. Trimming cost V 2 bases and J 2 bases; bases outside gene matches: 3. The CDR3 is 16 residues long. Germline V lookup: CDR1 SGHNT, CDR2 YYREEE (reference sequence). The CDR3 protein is CASSFRLAGTYNEQFF. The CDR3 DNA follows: TGTGCCAGCAGCTTCAGACTAGCGGGAACCTACAATGAGCAGTTCTTC.

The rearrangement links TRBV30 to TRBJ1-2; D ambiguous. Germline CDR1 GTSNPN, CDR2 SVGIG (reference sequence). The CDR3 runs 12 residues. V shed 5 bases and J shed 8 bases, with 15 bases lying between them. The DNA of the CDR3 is TGTGCCTGGTACCCAGGACCTGGGGGCTACACCTTC. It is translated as CAWYPGPGGYTF.

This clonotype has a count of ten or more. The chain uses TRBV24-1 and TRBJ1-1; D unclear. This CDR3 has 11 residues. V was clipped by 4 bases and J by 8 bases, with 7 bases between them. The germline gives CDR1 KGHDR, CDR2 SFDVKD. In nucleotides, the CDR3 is TGTGCCACCAGTGACGGTAACGAAGCTTTCTTT. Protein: CATSDGNEAFF.